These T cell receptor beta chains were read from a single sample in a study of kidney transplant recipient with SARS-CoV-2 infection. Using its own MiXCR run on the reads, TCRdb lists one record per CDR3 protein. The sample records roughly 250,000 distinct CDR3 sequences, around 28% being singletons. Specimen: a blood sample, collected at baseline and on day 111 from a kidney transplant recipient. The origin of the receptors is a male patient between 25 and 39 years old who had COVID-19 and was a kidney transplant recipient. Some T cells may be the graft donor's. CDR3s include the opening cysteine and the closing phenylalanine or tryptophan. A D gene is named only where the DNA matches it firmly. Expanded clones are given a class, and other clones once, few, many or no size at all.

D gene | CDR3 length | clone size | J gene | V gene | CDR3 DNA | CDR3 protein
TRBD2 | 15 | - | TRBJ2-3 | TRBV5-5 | TGTGCCAGCAGCTTGGACGGGAGGGCGACAGATACGCAGTATTTT | CASSLDGRATDTQYF
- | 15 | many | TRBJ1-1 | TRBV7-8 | TGTGCCAGCAGCTTAGATCGACCCAGGAACACTGAAGCTTTCTTT | CASSLDRPRNTEAFF
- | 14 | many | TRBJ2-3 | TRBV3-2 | TGTGCCAGCAGCCAAGGGAGGTTGACAGATACGCAGTATTTT | CASSQGRLTDTQYF
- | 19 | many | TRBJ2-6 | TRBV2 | TGTTGCCAGCAGTGGATGAAATTACCGATACAAAGTCGGGCCAACGTCCTGACTTTC | CCQQWMKLPIQSRANVLTF
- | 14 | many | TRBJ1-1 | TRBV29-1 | TGCAGCGTTGAAGATCACACAGGGCCGACTGAAGCTTTCTTT | CSVEDHTGPTEAFF
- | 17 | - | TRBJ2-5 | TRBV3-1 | TGTGCCAGCAGCAATCGCCGTCCCATTTCTTTCGCTGAGACCCAGTACTTC | CASSNRRPISFAETQYF
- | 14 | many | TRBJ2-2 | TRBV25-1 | TGTGCCAGCAGTGAATATGATGGGTCCGGGGAGCTGTTTTTT | CASSEYDGSGELFF
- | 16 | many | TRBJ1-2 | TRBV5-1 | TGCGCCAGCTGGGGAACATCGGTTCGAAAGACCTATGGCTACACCTTC | CASWGTSVRKTYGYTF
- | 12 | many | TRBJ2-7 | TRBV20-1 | TGCAGTGCTAGAGAAACAGGGTACGAGCAGTACTTC | CSARETGYEQYF
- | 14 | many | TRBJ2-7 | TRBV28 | TGTGCCAGCAGTTTAAGGGCCTCTCGGGGCGAGCAGTACTTC | CASSLRASRGEQYF
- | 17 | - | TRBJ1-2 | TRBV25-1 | TGTGCCAGCAGTTTGGGATTAGAACTGGGAAAGACCTGTGGCTGCACCTTC | CASSLGLELGKTCGCTF
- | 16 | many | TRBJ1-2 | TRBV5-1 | TGCGCCAGCGTAATCACATCGGTTCGAAAGACCTATGGCTACACCTTC | CASVITSVRKTYGYTF
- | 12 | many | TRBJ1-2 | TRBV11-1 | TGTGCCAGCAGCGTGCAGGGAGGTGGCTACACCTTC | CASSVQGGGYTF
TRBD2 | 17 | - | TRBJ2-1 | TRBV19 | TGTGCCAGTAGTTCTACTAGCGGCCGATCTGGGGGGAATGAGCAGTTCTTC | CASSSTSGRSGGNEQFF
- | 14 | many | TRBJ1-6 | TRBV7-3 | TGTGCCAGCAGCTTATCAGGGTTAAATTCACCCCTCCACTTT | CASSLSGLNSPLHF
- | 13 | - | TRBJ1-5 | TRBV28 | TGTGCCAGCAGTTTTTCAAGCGATCAGCCCCAGCATTTT | CASSFSSDQPQHF
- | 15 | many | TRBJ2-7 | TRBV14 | TGTGCCAGCAGCCAAAGGGGGGGTAAACGCTACGAGCAGTACTTC | CASSQRGGKRYEQYF
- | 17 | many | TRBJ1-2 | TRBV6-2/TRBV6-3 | TGTGCCAGCAGTAATATGGGCTGCATCGGAAAGACCTATGGCTACACCTTC | CASSNMGCIGKTYGYTF
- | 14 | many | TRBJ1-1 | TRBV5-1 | TGCGCCAGCAGCTCGGAACTCTGGAGCACTGAAGCTTTCTTT | CASSSELWSTEAFF
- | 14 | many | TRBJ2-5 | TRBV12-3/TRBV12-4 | TGTGCCAGCAGTTTGGAGGTGGGTTGGGAGACCCAGTACTTC | CASSLEVGWETQYF
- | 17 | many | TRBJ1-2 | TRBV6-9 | TGTGCCAGCAGTACACGGCGGCCTTACGGAAAGACCTATGGCTACACCTTC | CASSTRRPYGKTYGYTF
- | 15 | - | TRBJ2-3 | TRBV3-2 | TGTGCCAGCAGCCAAGACAGCGCTAGCACAGATACGCAGTATTTT | CASSQDSASTDTQYF
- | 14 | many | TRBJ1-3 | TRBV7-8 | TGTGCCAGCAGCAGGGTGACCGGAGGAAACACCATATATTTT | CASSRVTGGNTIYF
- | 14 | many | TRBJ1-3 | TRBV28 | TGTGCCAGCAGTTTGGTCGGATCTGGAAACACCATATATTTT | CASSLVGSGNTIYF
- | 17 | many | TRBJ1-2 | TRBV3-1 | TGTGCCAGCAGCAGAGCCCTCACCCTTCGAAAGACCTATGGCTACACCTTC | CASSRALTLRKTYGYTF
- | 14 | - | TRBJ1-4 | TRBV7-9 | TGTGCCGGCAGCTTAGTAGGCGGGGATGAAAAACTGTTTTTT | CAGSLVGGDEKLFF
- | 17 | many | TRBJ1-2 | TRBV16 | TGTGCCAGCAGCTCAGCTGTGGTCGTTAGAAAGACCTATGGCTACACCTTC | CASSSAVVVRKTYGYTF
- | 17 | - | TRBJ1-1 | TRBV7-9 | TGTGCCAGCAGCTTAGTCGTAACAGTCAGGAGGGACACTGAAGCTTTCTTT | CASSLVVTVRRDTEAFF
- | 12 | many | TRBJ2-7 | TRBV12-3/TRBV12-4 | TGTGCCAGCAGTTTTATCTCGGACGAGCAGTACTTC | CASSFISDEQYF
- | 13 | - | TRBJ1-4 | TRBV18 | TGTGCCAGCGCCTCGGGAACTAATGAAAAACTGTTTTTT | CASASGTNEKLFF
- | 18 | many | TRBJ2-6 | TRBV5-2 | TGTGCCAGCAATAAAATTAGAGAGTACACAAAGTCGGGCCAACGTCCTGACTTC | CASNKIREYTKSGQRPDF
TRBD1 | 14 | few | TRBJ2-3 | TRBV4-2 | TGTGCCAGCAGCCAAGATGGGGACAGCGATACGCAGTATTTT | CASSQDGDSDTQYF
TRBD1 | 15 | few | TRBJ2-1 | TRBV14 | TGTGCCAGCATCGCCCCGGGACAGGGTATCAATGAGCAGTTCTTC | CASIAPGQGINEQFF
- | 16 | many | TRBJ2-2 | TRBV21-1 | TGTGCCAGCAGCAAAGATGCACTAGCGGAAACCGGGGAGCTGTTTTTT | CASSKDALAETGELFF
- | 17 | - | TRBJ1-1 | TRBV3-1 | TGTGCCAGCAGCCACCCGTATCCCATTTCAATTCCCACTGAAGCTTTCTTT | CASSHPYPISIPTEAFF
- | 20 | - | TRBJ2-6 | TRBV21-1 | TGTGCCAGCAGCAAAGCCAGGGGGCGCCAGAATAGAGCTGGGGCCAACGTCCTGACTTTC | CASSKARGRQNRAGANVLTF
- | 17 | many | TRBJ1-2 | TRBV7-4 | TGTGCCAGCAGCCACGTTTGTTCAGCTCGAAAGACCTATGGCTACACCTTC | CASSHVCSARKTYGYTF
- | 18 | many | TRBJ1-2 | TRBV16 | TGTGCCAGCAGCCAATGGGCACTCCTTTCCCCACCTAACTATGGCTACACCTTC | CASSQWALLSPPNYGYTF
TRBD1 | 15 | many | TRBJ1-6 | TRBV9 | TGTGCCAGCAGCTTATTGGGACAGGGGAATTCACCCCTCCACTTT | CASSLLGQGNSPLHF
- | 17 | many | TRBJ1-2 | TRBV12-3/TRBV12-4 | TGTGCCAGCAGTATTACCACCAGCTTCCGAAAGACCTATGGCTACACCTTC | CASSITTSFRKTYGYTF
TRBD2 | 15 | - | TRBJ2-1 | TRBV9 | TGTGCCAGCAGCGTTCGGGCGGGAGGGTATACTGAGCAGTTCTTC | CASSVRAGGYTEQFF
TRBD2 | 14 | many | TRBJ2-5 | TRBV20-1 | TGCAGTGCTAGAGGGACTAGCGGGCAAGAGACCCAGTACTTC | CSARGTSGQETQYF
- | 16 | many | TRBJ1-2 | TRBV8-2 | TGTGGCAGTAAGTACACTGATAGCCGAAAGACCTATGGCTACACCTTC | CGSKYTDSRKTYGYTF
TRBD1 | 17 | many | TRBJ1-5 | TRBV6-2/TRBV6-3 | TGTGCCAGCAGTTACTCTATTCTGGCAGGGGGGGATCAGCCCCAGCATTTT | CASSYSILAGGDQPQHF
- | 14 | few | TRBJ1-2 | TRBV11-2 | TGTGCCAGCGGCTTAGGGCTACAGGGTTATGGCTACACCTTC | CASGLGLQGYGYTF
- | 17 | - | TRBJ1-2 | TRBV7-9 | TGTGCCAGCAGCGGTTGCGGATACCATGGAAAGACCTATGGCTACACCTTC | CASSGCGYHGKTYGYTF
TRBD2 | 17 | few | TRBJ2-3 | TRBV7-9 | TGTGCCAGCAGCTTAAACCTAGCGGAGGCCGGTACAGATACGCAGTATTTT | CASSLNLAEAGTDTQYF
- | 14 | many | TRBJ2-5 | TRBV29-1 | TGCAGCGTTGGAGTAACCGGGGGGCGAGAGACCCAGTACTTC | CSVGVTGGRETQYF
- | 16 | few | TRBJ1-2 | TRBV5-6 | TGTGCCAGCCTTGGTACCAATAGTCGAAAGACCTATGGCTACACCTTC | CASLGTNSRKTYGYTF
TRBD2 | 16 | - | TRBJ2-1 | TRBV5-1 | TGCGCCAGCAGCTTAGGTGCTAGCGGGGGGTACAATGAGCAGTTCTTC | CASSLGASGGYNEQFF
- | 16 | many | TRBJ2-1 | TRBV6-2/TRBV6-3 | TGTGCCAGCAGCCCAAAGGACTTGAGCTCCTACAATGAGCAGTTCTTC | CASSPKDLSSYNEQFF
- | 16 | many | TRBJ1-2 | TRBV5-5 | TGTGCCAGCATGCAGGGTGTCTCGCGAAAGACCTATGGCTACACCTTC | CASMQGVSRKTYGYTF
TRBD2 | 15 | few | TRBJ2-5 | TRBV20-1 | TGCAGTGCTCCCCGGACTAGCGGGAGGATGGGGACCCAGTACTTC | CSAPRTSGRMGTQYF
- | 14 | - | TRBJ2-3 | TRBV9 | TGTGCCAGCAGCGTAGGTAGATTCACAGATACGCAGTATTTT | CASSVGRFTDTQYF
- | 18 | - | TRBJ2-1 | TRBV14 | TGTGCCAGCAGCCAAGAGGGATGGTCCACTAGCCCCTACAATGAGCAGTTCTTC | CASSQEGWSTSPYNEQFF
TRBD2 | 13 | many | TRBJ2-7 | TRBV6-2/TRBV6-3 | TGTGCCAGCGGGGAGGGCCCCTCCTACGAGCAGTACTTC | CASGEGPSYEQYF
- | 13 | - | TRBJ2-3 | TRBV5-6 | TGTGCCAGCAGCGTCGGGGCGTCCGATACGCAGTATTTT | CASSVGASDTQYF
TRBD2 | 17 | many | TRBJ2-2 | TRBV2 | TGTGCCAGAGGGAGGACTAGCGGGGGGGCGAGCACCGGGGAGCTGTTTTTT | CARGRTSGGASTGELFF
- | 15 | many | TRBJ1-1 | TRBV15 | TGTGCCACCAGCAGAGATGTGGGGCGAAGCACTGAAGCTTTCTTT | CATSRDVGRSTEAFF